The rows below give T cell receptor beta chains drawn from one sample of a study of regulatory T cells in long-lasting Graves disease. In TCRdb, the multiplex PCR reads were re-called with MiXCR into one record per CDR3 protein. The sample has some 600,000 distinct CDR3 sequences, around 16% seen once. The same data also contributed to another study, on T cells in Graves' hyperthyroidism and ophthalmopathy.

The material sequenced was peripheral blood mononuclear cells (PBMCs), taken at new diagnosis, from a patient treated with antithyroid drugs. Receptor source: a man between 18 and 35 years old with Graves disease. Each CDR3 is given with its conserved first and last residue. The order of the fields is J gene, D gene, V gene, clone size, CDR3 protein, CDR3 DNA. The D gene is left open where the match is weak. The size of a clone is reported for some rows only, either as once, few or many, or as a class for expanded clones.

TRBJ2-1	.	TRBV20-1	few	CSARDGSSYNEQFF	TGCAGTGCTAGAGATGGGAGCTCCTACAATGAGCAGTTCTTC
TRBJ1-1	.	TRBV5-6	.	CASGYGNTEAFF	TGTGCCAGCGGGTATGGGAACACTGAAGCTTTCTTT
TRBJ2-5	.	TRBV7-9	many	CASSRAIVKQETQYF	TGTGCCAGCAGCCGGGCAATAGTTAAACAAGAGACCCAGTACTTC
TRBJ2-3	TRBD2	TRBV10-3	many	CAIRTSGSEDTQYF	TGTGCCATCAGGACTAGCGGGAGTGAAGATACGCAGTATTTT
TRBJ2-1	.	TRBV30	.	CAWRTTKGQFF	TGTGCCTGGAGGACGACAAAGGGACAGTTCTTC
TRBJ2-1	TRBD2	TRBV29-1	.	CSVKPGLAGVIEQFF	TGCAGCGTTAAACCGGGACTAGCGGGAGTGATTGAGCAGTTCTTC
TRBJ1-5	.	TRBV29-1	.	CSVKGTGPQPQHF	TGCAGCGTTAAGGGCACGGGCCCGCAGCCCCAGCATTTT
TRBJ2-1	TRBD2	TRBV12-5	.	CASGLVPGLAGVGSYNEQFF	TGTGCTAGTGGTTTGGTACCGGGACTAGCGGGAGTGGGCTCCTACAATGAGCAGTTCTTC
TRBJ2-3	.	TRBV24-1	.	CATSDGPEDTQYF	TGTGCCACCAGTGATGGGCCGGAGGATACGCAGTATTTT
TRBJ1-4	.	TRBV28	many	CASSPRRGEEKLFF	TGTGCCAGCAGTCCTCGGAGGGGAGAAGAAAAACTGTTTTTT
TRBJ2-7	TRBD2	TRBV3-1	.	CASRAGGLYEQYF	TGTGCCAGCAGGGCGGGAGGGTTGTACGAGCAGTACTTC
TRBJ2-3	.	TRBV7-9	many	CASSPIRLGMRDTQYF	TGTGCCAGCAGCCCTATTCGGTTGGGGATGAGGGATACGCAGTATTTT
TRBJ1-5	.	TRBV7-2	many	CASSFSGSDQPQHF	TGTGCCAGCAGCTTCTCGGGATCCGATCAGCCCCAGCATTTT
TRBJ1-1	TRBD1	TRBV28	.	CASSLGTAGTEAFF	TGTGCCAGCAGCCTCGGGACAGCGGGGACTGAAGCTTTCTTT
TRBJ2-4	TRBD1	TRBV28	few	CASSSDRGGNIQYF	TGTGCCAGCAGTTCGGACAGGGGGGGCAACATTCAGTACTTC
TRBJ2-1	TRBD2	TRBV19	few	CASTPSGRREQFF	TGTGCCAGTACTCCTAGCGGGAGGAGAGAGCAGTTCTTC
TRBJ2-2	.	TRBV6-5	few	CASSYGNGRAGELFF	TGTGCCAGCAGTTACGGTAACGGGCGGGCCGGGGAGCTGTTTTTT
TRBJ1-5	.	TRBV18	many	CASSRSGDGQPQHF	TGTGCCAGCTCACGGTCAGGGGATGGTCAGCCCCAGCATTTT
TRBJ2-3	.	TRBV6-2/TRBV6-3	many	CASSPPDQDTQYF	TGTGCCAGCAGTCCCCCGGACCAGGATACGCAGTATTTT
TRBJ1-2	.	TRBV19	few	CASSNSREGYTF	TGTGCCAGTAGTAACTCCCGGGAGGGCTACACCTTC
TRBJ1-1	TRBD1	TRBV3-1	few	CASSRAPGQGIRAEAFF	TGTGCCAGCAGCCGAGCGCCGGGACAGGGGATCAGGGCTGAAGCTTTCTTT
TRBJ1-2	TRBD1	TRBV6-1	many	CASSPRTGGWVGYTF	TGTGCCAGCAGTCCCCGGACAGGGGGGTGGGTTGGCTACACCTTC
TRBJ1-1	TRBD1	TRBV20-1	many	CSATLDREGFMNTEAFF	TGCAGTGCAACCTTGGACAGGGAGGGCTTTATGAACACTGAAGCTTTCTTT
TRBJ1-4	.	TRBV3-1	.	CASSQGDLSREKLFF	TGTGCCAGCAGCCAAGGTGACCTTTCTCGGGAAAAACTGTTTTTT
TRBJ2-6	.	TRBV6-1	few	CASRIGFSGANVLTF	TGTGCCAGCAGGATCGGGTTCTCTGGGGCCAACGTCCTGACTTTC
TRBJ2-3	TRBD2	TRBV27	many	CASSPTPTSARTDTQYF	TGTGCCAGCAGTCCCACCCCTACTAGCGCGCGTACAGATACGCAGTATTTT
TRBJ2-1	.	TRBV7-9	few	CASSFKGPCNEQFF	TGTGCCAGCAGCTTCAAGGGACCATGCAATGAGCAGTTCTTC
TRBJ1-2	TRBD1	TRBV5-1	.	CASSPRTGGHGYTF	TGCGCCAGCAGCCCGCGGACAGGGGGTCATGGCTACACCTTC
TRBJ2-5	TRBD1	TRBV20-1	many	CSVTYGTGDKETQYF	TGCAGTGTTACGTACGGGACAGGGGATAAAGAGACCCAGTACTTC
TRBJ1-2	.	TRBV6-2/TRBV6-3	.	CASSYSDRKPYGYTF	TGTGCCAGCAGTTACTCGGACAGAAAGCCTTATGGCTACACCTTC
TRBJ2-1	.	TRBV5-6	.	CASSLEGHSYEQFF	TGTGCCAGCAGCTTGGAGGGGCACTCCTACGAGCAGTTCTTC
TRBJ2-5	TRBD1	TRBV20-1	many	CSAPITGVAETQYF	TGCAGTGCTCCAATCACAGGGGTCGCAGAGACCCAGTACTTC
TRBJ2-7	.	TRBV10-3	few	CAINPEGVHEQYF	TGTGCCATCAACCCGGAGGGAGTCCACGAGCAGTACTTC
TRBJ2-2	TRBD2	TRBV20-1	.	CSARDGLADTGELFF	TGCAGTGCTAGAGATGGACTAGCGGACACCGGGGAGCTGTTTTTT
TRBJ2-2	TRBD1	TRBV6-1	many	CASSRGQDGTGELFF	TGTGCCAGCAGTCGAGGACAGGACGGCACCGGGGAGCTGTTTTTT
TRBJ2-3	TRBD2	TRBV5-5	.	CASSMRGDSTDTQYF	TGTGCCAGCAGCATGCGGGGGGACAGCACAGATACGCAGTATTTT
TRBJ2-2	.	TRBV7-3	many	CASSLTLYTGELFF	TGTGCCAGCAGCTTAACTCTCTATACCGGGGAGCTGTTTTTT
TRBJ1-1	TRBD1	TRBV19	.	CASTEDRDMNTEAFF	TGTGCCAGTACCGAGGACAGGGATATGAACACTGAAGCTTTCTTT
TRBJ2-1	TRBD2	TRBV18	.	CASSLGPAGVKGNEQFF	TGCGCCAGCTCTCTAGGACCAGCGGGAGTAAAAGGGAATGAGCAGTTCTTC
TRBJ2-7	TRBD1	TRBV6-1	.	CASSETGRYEQYF	TGTGCCAGCAGTGAGACAGGGCGATACGAGCAGTACTTC
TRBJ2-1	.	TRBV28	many	CASSSVGERFF	TGTGCCAGCAGTTCCGTAGGGGAGCGGTTCTTC
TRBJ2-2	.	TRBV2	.	CASKVFTGELFF	TGTGCCAGCAAAGTCTTCACCGGGGAGCTGTTTTTT
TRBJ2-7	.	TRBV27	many	CASSFKGETYEQYF	TGTGCCAGCAGTTTTAAGGGGGAGACCTACGAGCAGTACTTC
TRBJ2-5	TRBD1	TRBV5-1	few	CASSSYRGQETQYF	TGCGCCAGCAGCTCCTACAGGGGGCAAGAGACCCAGTACTTC
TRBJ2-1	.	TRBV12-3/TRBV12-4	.	CASYSLRNNEQFF	TGTGCCAGCTACAGCCTCCGGAACAATGAGCAGTTCTTC
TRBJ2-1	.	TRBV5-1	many	CASTKTGFSHSYNEQFF	TGCGCCAGCACCAAAACAGGGTTCTCCCACTCCTACAATGAGCAGTTCTTC
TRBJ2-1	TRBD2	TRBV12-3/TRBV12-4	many	CASSPLAGASEQFF	TGTGCCAGCAGCCCCTTAGCGGGAGCTAGTGAGCAGTTCTTC
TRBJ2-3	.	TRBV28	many	CASINRGPDTQYF	TGTGCCAGCATTAATCGGGGACCTGATACGCAGTATTTT
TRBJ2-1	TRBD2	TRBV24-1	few	CATSDTSGRDDEQFF	TGTGCCACCAGTGATACTAGCGGGAGGGACGATGAGCAGTTCTTC
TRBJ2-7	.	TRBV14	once	CASSHVQSYEQYF	TGTGCCAGCAGCCACGTCCAGTCCTACGAGCAGTACTTC
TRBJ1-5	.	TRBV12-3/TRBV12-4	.	CASRVDRSNQPQHF	TGTGCCAGCAGGGTTGACAGAAGCAATCAGCCCCAGCATTTT
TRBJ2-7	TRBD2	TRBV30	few	CALGEGLEQYF	TGTGCCTTGGGGGAGGGCCTTGAGCAGTACTTC
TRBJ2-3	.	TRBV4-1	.	CASSLERLLGTNTQYF	TGCGCCAGCAGCCTCGAAAGGTTGTTGGGGACAAATACGCAGTATTTT